Below are 12 T cell receptor beta chains sequenced from a single sample in a study of PD-1 blockade in classical Hodgkin lymphoma. Using immunoSEQ multiplex PCR, the repertoire was profiled, and TCRdb retains in-frame clones only, with some absent. The sample holds approximately 44,000 clones, 60% to 80% seen once. Time point in this sample: cycle 4 day 1 (C4D1), after around six weeks of nivolumab. Each of the patients experienced relapse following autologous stem cell transplantation, and their brentuximab vedotin exposure differed. Sample: peripheral blood mononuclear cells (PBMCs), taken before the fourth cycle of nivolumab. These TCRs come from a human donor with classical Hodgkin lymphoma.

The gene calls are TRBV11-3 and TRBJ2-3; D is perhaps TRBD1 or TRBD2 (7 bases each). Germline V gives CDR1 SGHNT, CDR2 YENEEA. This CDR3 region has 15 residues. Trimming left V 4 bases short and J 4 bases short, with 15 bases between. As DNA, the CDR3 is TGTGCCAGCAGCTCAGGCAGGGGGGGAGCAGATACGCAGTATTTT. Translating gives CASSSGRGGADTQYF.

In this sample, this clone turned up once. The chain links TRBV13 to TRBJ1-2; 7 bases match TRBD1. The CDR3 consists of 14 residues. V shed 7 bases, J shed 1 base, and the junction held 6 bases outside the gene matches. Germline lookup yields CDR1 PRHDT and CDR2 FYEKMQ (reference sequence). The CDR3 region is CASTIQGFNYGYTF. In DNA form, the CDR3 reads TGTGCCAGCACCATACAGGGGTTTAACTATGGCTACACCTTC.

The CDR3 spells CASSLRRAGYTF. The CDR3 DNA reads as TGTGCCAGCAGCTTAAGAAGGGCTGGCTACACCTTC. This chain uses TRBV7-2 with TRBJ1-2; D not certain. This CDR3 spans 12 amino acids. The germline CDR1 and CDR2 sequences are SGHTA and FQGNSA. Trimming shortened V by 2 bases and J by 7 bases, and 8 bases separated the two germline ends.

This clone was observed a handful of times. The chain joins TRBV27 to TRBJ1-4; tentative D call: TRBD1 (6 bases). With 3 bases removed from V and 7 bases from J, the gap between germline ends came to 15 bases. Per the germline V gene, CDR1 is MNHEY and CDR2 is SMNVEV (reference sequence). The CDR3 has 15 residues. CDR3 amino acids: CASSLRWGAGEKLFF. DNA for the CDR3: TGTGCCAGCAGTTTGAGGTGGGGGGCCGGTGAAAAACTGTTTTTT.

The chain is built from TRBV4-1 and TRBJ2-3; 14 nucleotides match TRBD2. This CDR3 has 16 residues. Germline V gives CDR1 MGHRA, CDR2 YSYEKL. The J segment lost 5 bases and the V segment lost 5 bases, leaving 6 bases of the junction unmatched. CDR3 protein: CASSKTSGGAQDTQYF. The CDR3 nucleotides are TGCGCCAGCAGCAAGACTAGCGGGGGGGCGCAAGATACGCAGTATTTT.

This chain links TRBV10-3 with TRBJ2-5; 14 nucleotides agree with TRBD2. Germline CDR1 is ENHRY and CDR2 is SYGVKD. This CDR3 has 17 amino acids. Germline trimming cut 2 bases from V and 4 bases from J; bases unmatched to any gene: 6. The CDR3 reads CAISELGTSGGGETQYF. The CDR3 DNA follows: TGTGCCATCAGTGAGCTTGGGACTAGCGGGGGAGGAGAGACCCAGTACTTC.

V usage is TRBV9 and J usage is TRBJ2-7, with D perhaps matching TRBD1 or TRBD2 (5 bases each). Germline CDR1 is SGDLS and CDR2 is YYNGEE. V was trimmed by 4 bases and J by 3 bases, leaving 11 bases between them. This CDR3 is 13 amino acids long. In nucleotides, the CDR3 is TGTGCCAGCAGCCTGGGACCATACTACGAGCAGTACTTC. Protein sequence: CASSLGPYYEQYF.

The rearrangement uses TRBV5-1 and TRBJ2-7; 7 bases are a match to TRBD2. Germline lookup yields CDR1 SGHRS and CDR2 YFSETQ. The CDR3 covers 16 residues. Trimming at V came to 4 bases and at J to 0 bases, leaving 10 bases not matched to a gene. The CDR3 is CASSGGGERNSYEQYF. For the CDR3, the DNA is TGCGCCAGCAGCGGCGGGGGTGAGAGGAACTCCTACGAGCAGTACTTC.

This clone was detected once. The chain joins TRBV28 to TRBJ1-1, with a possible D match to TRBD1 (5 bases). The CDR3 contains 15 residues. V lost 3 bases and J 3 bases, leaving 14 bases between the germline ends. CDR1 is MDHEN and CDR2 is SYDVKM in the germline V gene. The CDR3 loop reads CASSFVQGRYTEAFF. The CDR3 bases are TGTGCCAGCAGTTTTGTTCAGGGTAGGTACACTGAAGCTTTCTTT.

The V call is TRBV4-1, the J call TRBJ1-1; TRBD1 aligns across 7 bases. This CDR3 has 15 amino acids. J was trimmed by 5 bases and V by 4 bases; bases with no gene match: 10. CDR1 is MGHRA and CDR2 is YSYEKL in the germline V gene. CDR3 DNA sequence: TGCGCCAGCAGCCCACAAACAGGGGTATGGACTGAAGCTTTCTTT. This codes for CASSPQTGVWTEAFF.

This sequence joins TRBV5-6 and TRBJ2-7; the D is unclear. This CDR3 comprises 12 residues. Deletions cut 5 bases from V and 5 bases from J, with 11 bases between. CDR1 SGHDT and CDR2 YYEEEE come from the germline V gene. CDR3: CASSTYSNEQYF. CDR3 in DNA: TGTGCCAGCAGTACGTACTCAAACGAGCAGTACTTC.

The rearrangement links TRBV7-9 to TRBJ2-7; 10 nucleotides align to TRBD2. V was clipped by 5 bases and J by 2 bases; unmatched bases: 3. CDR1 SEHNR and CDR2 FQNEAQ come from the germline V gene (reference sequence). The CDR3 loop spans 14 amino acids. The CDR3 reads CASSNSGGTYEQYF. The CDR3 region has the DNA TGTGCCAGCAGCAATAGCGGGGGGACCTACGAGCAGTACTTC.